This TCR beta chain was sequenced in a study of cytomegalovirus exposure and HLA in healthy donors (dated by TCRdb to about 2017). In terms of the full investigation: An earlier analysis of fewer than 750 of the donors reported approximately 280 Gb of sequence data and some 110 million unique TCR beta sequences obtained from about 179 million T cells. The later analysis used no new phenotypic data to find candidate immune exposures, relying instead on TCR beta sequences and their occurrence across donors. Donor age, sex, ethnicity and CMV serostatus were collected together with the repertoire data. In an earlier analysis of 587 of the donors, high-throughput TCR beta sequencing was used to judge whether each TCR beta V gene segment behaved as functional or pseudogenic. Because of strong linkage in the cohort, a few DR-DQ haplotypes were treated as single units for association and clustering. The study combined high-throughput TCR immunosequencing, statistical association of individual TCRs with disease status, and machine learning to predict cytomegalovirus infection status. Of the roughly 410 genotyped donors, roughly 80% were placed in the genetic ancestry cluster associated with self-reported Caucasian donors. To study patterns of TCR occurrence, a later analysis re-analyzed previously published TCR beta repertoires from 666 donors and added high-resolution HLA genotyping. All discovery cohort repertoires had been generated on a single sequencing platform. The number of donors typed differed by locus, with 629-630 for A, B, C, DRB1 and DQB1, more than 500 for DQA1, under 610 for DPA1, and 472 for DPB1. On average, roughly 240,000 unique TCR beta nucleotide sequences were sequenced per donor among 350 to 400 genotyped donors of the cohort, with 15% to 20% of those sequences being non-productive. Using immunosequencing, the study profiled T cell repertoires from 666 subjects and related those repertoires to cytomegalovirus serostatus. Along with the roughly 670-subject first cohort, a separate validation cohort of 120 different subjects was used. Around 320 gigabases of sequencing data and approximately 93 million unique TCR sequences were included in an early release covering around 650 HLA-typed donors. A later genetic analysis took genome-wide SNP genotypes for about 60% of the roughly 670 donors and used that subset as a discovery cohort. Both class I and class II loci were covered by HLA typing, at four-digit resolution. The study aimed to test whether signatures of past pathogen exposure could be identified by cataloging public T cell receptors.

As concerns this clone: Its antigen is still unknown. Within one base of it there is no much larger clone, and no base qualities were kept.

Libraries were built with the immunoSEQ multiplex PCR assay. A mixture of 60 forward primers for TCR Vbeta segments and 13 reverse primers for TCR Jbeta segments was used in the multiplex PCR. The CDR3 region of rearranged TCR beta genes was amplified from genomic DNA by a multiplex PCR assay. On the Illumina HiSeq System, the amplified TCR beta libraries were sequenced as 87-base-pair reads. Concerning the study's data processing: Across the roughly 670 repertoires, a later analysis counted some 81 million unique TCR beta chains, approximately 10 million of which were shared by at least two donors. To remove PCR and sequencing errors, raw reads were error-corrected and collapsed into unique sequences using a nearest-neighbor algorithm that merged closely related sequences. To assign V, D and J gene segments, CDR3 sequences were aligned to IMGT reference sequences. For a sequence to be retained, a match of at least six nucleotides was required to both a V gene segment and a J gene segment. Rearrangements were called productive when the CDR3 lacked stop codons and stayed in frame with V and J; all others were non-productive. CDR3 was defined by IMGT convention, running from the second conserved V-encoded cysteine to the conserved J-encoded phenylalanine. Sequences without an unambiguous match to a single V gene segment were excluded from the earlier analysis of almost 600 of the donors. In an earlier analysis of 587 of the donors, V segments were called functional above 56.7% productive rearrangements and were called segregating when the between-donor standard deviation exceeded 5%. To diagnose cytomegalovirus status from the catalog of TCR beta chain sequences, a statistical classification framework was built. A later analysis assigned V and J genes by comparing TCR nucleotide sequences with IMGT/GENE-DB human TR gene sequences. Using the TCRdist pipeline, a later analysis assigned CDR3 sequences along with most-parsimonious VDJ recombination scenarios. In a later analysis, every TCR beta chain was defined by the combination of its CDR3 amino acid sequence and its V-gene family, and reads without a unique V-gene family were dropped. To address suspected cross-contamination and a sequencing artifact, a later analysis removed around 590 highly shared, low-generation-probability nucleotide sequences. For each public chain, a later analysis derived a clonal expansion index from normalized ranks of inferred template counts within each repertoire. In a later analysis, generation probabilities were computed using a VDJ recombination model fitted to out-of-frame rearrangements, and the results were checked against IGoR. Hypergeometric tests were used in a later analysis to score TCR-TCR, TCR-HLA and TCR-CMV co-occurrence, with a repertoire-size bias correction applied to the TCR pairs. In a later analysis, false discovery rates were estimated by permuting HLA or CMV assignments 20 times. A later analysis grouped co-occurring TCRs with DBSCAN, adding TCRdist sequence similarity when clustering within HLA-allele-positive subsets. Co-occurrence clustering excluded repertoires with fewer than 30,000 or more than 120,000 public chains, plus five with anomalous nucleotide sharing. As stored in TCRdb, this immuneACCESS dataset retains in-frame rearrangements with V and J assigned. A fraction of the clones does not appear; measured against another copy, unresolved V genes explain less than half of the discrepancy, and the remainder lacks a known reason. V and J calls and clone size follow that table, whereas D and trimming were derived from the DNA. The table for this sample lists some 96,000 clones; around 64% of them were counted only once. Around 3.5% of the sample is taken by the ten largest.

Inclusive of the bounding cysteine and phenylalanine, the CDR3 is 17 residues long. Only the CDR3 region is kept as DNA, spanning 51 bases read in frame from base 1. The germline V gene sets CDR1 to SGHVS and CDR2 to FNYEAQ. The germline V end is reduced by 3 bases and the J end by 7 bases; junction bases left unmatched: 12. General conclusions and limits of the study: In a later analysis, several top co-occurrence clusters were reported to appear linked to parvovirus B19, influenza, CMV and Epstein-Barr virus. An earlier analysis of several hundred of the donors showed that most TCR beta V segments appeared in productive rearrangements either about 87% or about 30% of the time, which broadly matched IMGT annotations. In both the original and validation cohorts, the classifier was reported to diagnose cytomegalovirus status with high specificity and sensitivity. In a later genetic analysis, a missense DCLRE1C variant was associated with V-gene and J-gene trimming of TCR beta chains, and the association was replicated in an independent cohort. In vitro tests confirmed that a few of the cytomegalovirus-associated TCR beta chains recognize cytomegalovirus antigens. When HLA alleles, especially DR and DQ, strongly co-occurred, TCR associations were difficult to assign to individual alleles. Correlated functional status among segregating V segments might be attributable to linkage disequilibrium, but an unknown experimental factor could not be ruled out. HLA typing was unavailable for some donors at each locus, so association tests used only the typed subset. The study gave a list of around 170 TCR beta chains associated with cytomegalovirus. According to a later genetic analysis, donors in an Asian-associated ancestry cluster had fewer N-insertions in productive TCRs than the roughly 670-donor mean. It was suggested by the authors that the approach could potentially be generalized to other disease states and immunological phenotypes. At a false discovery rate of 0.05, a later analysis linked around 17,000 TCR beta sequences to specific HLA alleles. For the cohort, immune exposure information was limited to CMV serostatus. Because counts were too low, about 15 rarely observed V segments, including chromosome 9 orphons, were left out of the earlier analysis of over 550 of the donors. Most TCR sequences were seen in very few donors, while some public TCRs were found in many individuals. Only TCR beta chains were sequenced in this cohort, and the absence of alpha or paired-chain data limited detectable features. Most CMV-associated TCR beta chains appeared to be HLA-restricted in a later analysis, and the HLA associations seemed to be driven largely by CMV exposure. A group of highly shared sequence variants was considered likely to be a technical artifact of the sequencing pipeline. The 87-base-pair reads could not distinguish some IMGT-functional V segments, including TRBV6-2 and TRBV6-3, so those segments were excluded. In a later analysis, TCR association rates were found to vary across HLA loci, with the most associated TCRs seen for DRB1 alleles and the fewest for HLA-C alleles. A further reported finding was that TCR beta sequences accurately predicted the HLA-A and HLA-B alleles for most subjects in the first cohort. Roughly uniform sequencing depth across donors was assumed in presence/absence analyses, although this assumption may not hold. Compared with equally common non-associated chains, HLA-associated TCR beta chains in a later analysis were more clonally expanded and had lower generation probabilities.

The cohort consisted of 600 to 700 healthy bone marrow donors. Cohort members were all nominally healthy when sampled, although unrecorded immune exposures were likely present. The donor tested CMV seronegative, placing the donor among the 350 or so seronegative members of the cohort. Each donor provided a peripheral blood sample, and peripheral blood mononuclear cells were used for TCR beta sequencing. The Qiagen DNeasy Blood Extraction Kit was used to extract genomic DNA from the blood cell samples. The clonotype was recovered from a man in his 60s in good health and CMV-seronegative. The rearrangement combines TRBV7-6 with TRBJ2-1, with TRBD2 matching 10 junction bases. Sequencing was carried out using PBMCs. The bases read TGTGCCAGCAGCTTGACCTCAGGAGCGGGGGGGCGGAATGAGCAGTTCTTC. Its coded protein is CASSLTSGAGGRNEQFF.